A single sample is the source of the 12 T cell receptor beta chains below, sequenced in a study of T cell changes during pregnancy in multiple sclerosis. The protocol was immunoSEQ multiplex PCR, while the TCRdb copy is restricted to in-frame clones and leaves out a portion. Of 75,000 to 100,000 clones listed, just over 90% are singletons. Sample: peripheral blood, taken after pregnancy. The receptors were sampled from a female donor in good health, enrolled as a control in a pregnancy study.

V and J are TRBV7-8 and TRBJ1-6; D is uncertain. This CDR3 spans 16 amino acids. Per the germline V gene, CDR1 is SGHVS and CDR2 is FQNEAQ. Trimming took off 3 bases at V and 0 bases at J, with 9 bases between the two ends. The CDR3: CASSFSGSSYNSPLHF. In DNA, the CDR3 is TGTGCCAGCAGCTTTAGTGGGAGCTCCTATAATTCACCCCTCCACTTT. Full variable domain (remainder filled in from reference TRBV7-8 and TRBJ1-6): GAGVSQSPRYKVAKRGQDVALRCDPISGHVSLFWYQQALGQGPEFLTYFQNEAQLDKSGLPSDRFFAERPEGSVSTLKIQRTQQEDSAVYLCASSFSGSSYNSPLHFGNGTRLTVT.

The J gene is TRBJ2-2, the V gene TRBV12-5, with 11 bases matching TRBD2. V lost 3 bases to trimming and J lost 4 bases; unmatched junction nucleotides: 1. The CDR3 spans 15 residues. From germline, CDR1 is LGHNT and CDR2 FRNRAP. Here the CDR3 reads CASGLGTSGTGELFF. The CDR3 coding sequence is TGTGCTAGTGGTTTAGGGACTAGCGGCACCGGGGAGCTGTTTTTT.

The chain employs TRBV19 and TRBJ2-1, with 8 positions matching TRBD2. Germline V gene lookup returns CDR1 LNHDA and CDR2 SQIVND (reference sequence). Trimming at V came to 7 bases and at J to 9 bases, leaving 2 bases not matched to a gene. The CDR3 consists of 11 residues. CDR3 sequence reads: CASTAGGEQFF. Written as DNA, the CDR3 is TGTGCCAGTACGGCGGGAGGTGAGCAGTTCTTC.

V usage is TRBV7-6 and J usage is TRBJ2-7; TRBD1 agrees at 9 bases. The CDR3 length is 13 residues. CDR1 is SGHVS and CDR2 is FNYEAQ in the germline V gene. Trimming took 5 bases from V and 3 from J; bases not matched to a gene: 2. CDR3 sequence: CASSPDRGYEQYF. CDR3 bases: TGTGCCAGCAGCCCGGACAGGGGCTACGAGCAGTACTTC.

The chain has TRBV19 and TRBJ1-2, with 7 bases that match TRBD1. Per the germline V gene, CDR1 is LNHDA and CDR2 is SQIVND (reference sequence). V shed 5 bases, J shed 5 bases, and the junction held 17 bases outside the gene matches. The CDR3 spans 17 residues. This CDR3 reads CASSGDSGRIRRYGYTF. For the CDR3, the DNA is TGTGCCAGTAGTGGGGACAGCGGACGAATAAGGAGGTATGGCTACACCTTC.

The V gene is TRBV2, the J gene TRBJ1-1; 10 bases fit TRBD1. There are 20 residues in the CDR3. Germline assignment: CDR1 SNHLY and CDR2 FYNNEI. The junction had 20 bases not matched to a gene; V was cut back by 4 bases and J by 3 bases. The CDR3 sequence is CASSVLSFRDRGRQDTEAFF. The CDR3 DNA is TGTGCCAGCAGTGTCCTTTCCTTCCGGGACAGGGGCCGCCAAGACACTGAAGCTTTCTTT.

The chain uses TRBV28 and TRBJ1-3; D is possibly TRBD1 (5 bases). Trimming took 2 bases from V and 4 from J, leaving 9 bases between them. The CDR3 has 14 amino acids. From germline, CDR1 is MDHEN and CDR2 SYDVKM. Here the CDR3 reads CASSLTGVGNTIYF. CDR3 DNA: TGTGCCAGCAGTTTAACGGGGGTAGGAAACACCATATATTTT. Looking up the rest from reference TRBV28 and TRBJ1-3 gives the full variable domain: DVKVTQSSRYLVKRTGEKVFLECVQDMDHENMFWYRQDPGLGLRLIYFSYDVKMKEKGDIPEGYSVSREKKERFSLILESASTNQTSMYLCASSLTGVGNTIYFGEGSWLTVV.

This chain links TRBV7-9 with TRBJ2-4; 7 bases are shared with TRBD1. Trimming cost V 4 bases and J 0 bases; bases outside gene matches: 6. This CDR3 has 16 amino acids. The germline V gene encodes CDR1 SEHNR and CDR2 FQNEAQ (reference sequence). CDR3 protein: CASSSGTVIAKNIQYF. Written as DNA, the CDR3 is TGTGCCAGCAGCTCTGGGACAGTTATAGCCAAAAACATTCAGTACTTC.

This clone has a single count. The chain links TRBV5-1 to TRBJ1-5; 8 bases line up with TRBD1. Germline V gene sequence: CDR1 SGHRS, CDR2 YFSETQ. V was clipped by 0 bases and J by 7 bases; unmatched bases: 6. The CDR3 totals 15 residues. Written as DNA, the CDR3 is TGCGCCAGCAGCTTGGGGACAGGGCTGGCCCAGCCCCAGCATTTT. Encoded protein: CASSLGTGLAQPQHF.

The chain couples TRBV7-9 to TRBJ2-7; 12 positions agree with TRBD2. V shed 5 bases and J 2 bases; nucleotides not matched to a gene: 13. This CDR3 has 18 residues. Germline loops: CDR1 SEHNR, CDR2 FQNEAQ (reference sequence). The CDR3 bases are TGTGCCAGCAGCGGGGGAACTAGCGGGGGGCCCAGACCCTACGAGCAGTACTTC. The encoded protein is CASSGGTSGGPRPYEQYF.

CDR3 sequence (DNA): TGTGCCAGCAGCTCGACTAGCGGGAGGCGTAGTTACGAGCAGTACTTC. Residues: CASSSTSGRRSYEQYF. V gene TRBV11-2 combines with J gene TRBJ2-7, with 13 bases fitting TRBD2. With 4 bases clipped from V and 4 bases from J, the junction kept 7 bases outside the gene matches. The CDR3 is made up of 16 amino acids. CDR1 is SGHAT and CDR2 is FQNNGV in the germline V gene.

The CDR3 coding sequence is TGTGCCAGCAGTTACTCGATCGAGCCTGGGGCCAACGTCCTGACTTTC. Translation: CASSYSIEPGANVLTF. This rearrangement joins TRBV6-5 to TRBJ2-6; D not resolved. Germline V gene lookup returns CDR1 MNHEY and CDR2 SVGAGI. With 0 bases removed from V and 2 bases from J, the gap between germline ends came to 8 bases. This CDR3 has 16 amino acids.